Shown below are 22 T cell receptor beta chains from a single sample sequenced in a study of human T cells and chemical hapten exposure. The sample's time point: patch test 2, 6 weeks after DPC sensitization. Noted treatment: therapeutic diphenylcyclopropenone sensitization with weekly scalp DPC. Using its own MiXCR run on the RACE reads, TCRdb lists one record per CDR3 protein. The data show approximately 87,000 distinct CDR3 sequences, with approximately 10% seen just once and 3.2% held by the top ten. The specimen was whole blood, collected in connection with sensitization to the hapten diphenylcyclopropenone (DPC). These receptors were taken from a woman aged 35 to 49 with alopecia areata. Some clones in this sample may be carry-over from other donors' samples.

Only a few counts were recorded for this clonotype. V is TRBV6-5 and J is TRBJ1-5, with 8 bases that match TRBD1. CDR3 length equals 15 residues. Germline lookup yields CDR1 MNHEY and CDR2 SVGAGI. Unmatched junction bases numbered 5, after V lost 6 bases and J lost 1 base. CDR3: CASRVQGASNQPQHF. The CDR3 DNA follows: TGTGCCAGCAGGGTTCAGGGGGCAAGCAATCAGCCCCAGCATTTT.

This clonotype was counted many times. The J gene is TRBJ2-1, the V gene TRBV4-3; TRBD2 matches at 14 bases. CDR3 length: 16 residues. Germline-derived CDR1 and CDR2 are LGHNA and YSLEER. After removal of 2 bases from V and 6 bases from J, the junction contained 3 bases not matched to a gene. CDR3 nucleotide sequence: TGCGCCAGCAGCCAACCCGGGACTAGCGGGGGCAATGAGCAGTTCTTC. It encodes CASSQPGTSGGNEQFF.

V and J are TRBV9 and TRBJ2-1; 8 nucleotides agree with TRBD2. Germline V gene lookup returns CDR1 SGDLS and CDR2 YYNGEE. The CDR3 extends over 15 amino acids. J was trimmed by 2 bases and V by 4 bases; bases with no gene match: 5. CDR3 sequence reads: CASSLAGSTYNEQFF. In DNA form, the CDR3 reads TGTGCCAGCAGCTTAGCGGGGTCCACCTACAATGAGCAGTTCTTC.

This clonotype was found a few times. The chain couples TRBV7-2 to TRBJ2-7, with 11 bases lining up with TRBD1. This CDR3 contains 15 residues. V lost 5 bases to trimming and J lost 1 base; unmatched junction nucleotides: 4. Germline loops: CDR1 SGHTA, CDR2 FQGNSA. CDR3 DNA: TGTGCCAGCAGCGCGGGGACAGGGGGTTCCTACGAGCAGTACTTC. It encodes CASSAGTGGSYEQYF.

The chain links TRBV4-3 to TRBJ1-1; D is unresolved. The germline CDR1 and CDR2 sequences are LGHNA and YSLEER. The CDR3 totals 14 residues. V was cut by 0 bases and J by 4 bases, with 9 bases left in between. CDR3 residues: CASSQDLPSTEAFF. The CDR3 bases are TGCGCCAGCAGCCAAGATCTGCCATCCACTGAAGCTTTCTTT.

This clonotype was observed a few times. The chain carries TRBV7-2 and TRBJ2-3; 11 bases are shared with TRBD2. The V and J ends lost 5 bases and 6 bases, in that order; junction bases with no gene match: 7. Germline V lookup: CDR1 SGHTA, CDR2 FQGNSA. This CDR3 comprises 15 residues. The CDR3 nucleotides are TGTGCCAGCAGCATTAGCGGGGGGGCTCGGGATACGCAGTATTTT. The encoded protein is CASSISGGARDTQYF.

This clonotype was detected ten times or more. The chain has TRBV2 and TRBJ1-5; tentatively, D is TRBD1 (5 bases). This CDR3 has 15 residues. Germline V gene sequence: CDR1 SNHLY, CDR2 FYNNEI. V shed 3 bases and J shed 6 bases, with 15 bases lying between them. The CDR3 DNA reads TGTGCCAGCAGTGAGAGGCGGCAGGGTAGTCAGCCCCAGCATTTT. Protein sequence: CASSERRQGSQPQHF. Based on the CDR3 plus reference TRBV2 and TRBJ1-5, the full variable domain is EPEVTQTPSHQVTQMGQEVILRCVPISNHLYFYWYRQILGQKVEFLVSFYNNEISEKSEIFDDQFSVERPDGSNFTLKIRSTKLEDSAMYFCASSERRQGSQPQHFGDGTRLSIL.

This clonotype occurred a few times. The gene calls are TRBV27 and TRBJ1-2; D remains ambiguous. V shed 5 bases and J shed 2 bases, with 15 bases lying between them. This CDR3 has 15 amino acids. CDR1 and CDR2 from the germline V gene are MNHEY and SMNVEV (reference sequence). CDR3 amino acids: CASSPWVTQNYGYTF. The CDR3 bases are TGTGCCAGCAGTCCGTGGGTCACCCAAAACTATGGCTACACCTTC.

The V and J genes are TRBV20-1 and TRBJ2-7, with 7 positions matching TRBD2. Germline V CDR1 and CDR2: DFQATT, SNEGSKA (reference sequence). CDR3 size: 14 residues. Unmatched junction bases numbered 9, after V lost 6 bases and J lost 1 base. CDR3 in DNA: TGCAGTGCGAATACCCCAGCGGGGTCCTACGAGCAGTACTTC. This translates into CSANTPAGSYEQYF.

The rearrangement uses TRBV7-9 and TRBJ2-3; possible D gene TRBD1, 6 bases. Trimming took off 5 bases at V and 3 bases at J, with 15 bases between the two ends. The CDR3 consists of 15 residues. Germline loops: CDR1 SEHNR, CDR2 FQNEAQ (reference sequence). The CDR3 region has the DNA TGTGCCAGCAGCCCCACCGGGACAACAACAGATACGCAGTATTTT. Residues: CASSPTGTTTDTQYF.

The chain has TRBV6-5 and TRBJ1-6; D is undetermined. Trimming shortened V by 0 bases and J by 10 bases, and 19 bases separated the two germline ends. The CDR3 sequence is 17 residues long. Germline CDR1 and CDR2: MNHEY and SVGAGI. The CDR3: CASSYSISTAQGSPLHF. The CDR3 nucleotides are TGTGCCAGCAGTTACTCGATCTCTACCGCTCAAGGGTCACCCCTCCACTTT.

The J gene is TRBJ2-7, the V gene TRBV7-2; D remains ambiguous. Trimming cost V 1 base and J 1 base, with 8 bases left between them. The CDR3 length is 14 residues. Germline CDR1 and CDR2: SGHTA and FQGNSA. The CDR3 here is CASSLVPGSYEQYF. The DNA for the CDR3 is TGTGCCAGCAGCTTAGTCCCTGGTTCCTACGAGCAGTACTTC.

This clonotype was observed a handful of times. The CDR3 coding sequence is TGCAGTAGGTATGGAGACTATGGCTACACCTTC. It yields the protein CSRYGDYGYTF. The chain has TRBV20-1 and TRBJ1-2; D not resolved. Deletions cut 8 bases from V and 3 bases from J, with 10 bases between. The CDR3 is 11 amino acids. Germline lookup yields CDR1 DFQATT and CDR2 SNEGSKA (reference sequence).

This clonotype was seen a few times. The chain joins TRBV5-4 to TRBJ2-5; a possible D gene is TRBD2 (5 bases). The germline CDR1 and CDR2 sequences are SGHNT and YYREEE (reference sequence). V was pared by 4 bases and J by 4 bases, with 11 bases between. CDR3 size: 13 residues. The CDR3 bases are TGTGCCAGCAGCCGATGGGGAGCAGAGACCCAGTACTTC. Amino acids: CASSRWGAETQYF.

The sample holds one count of this clonotype. The gene calls are TRBV25-1 and TRBJ1-4; D unclear. Germline loops: CDR1 MGHDK, CDR2 SYGVNS. V was shortened by 3 bases and J by 12 bases, with 11 bases between the two germline ends. This CDR3 has 12 residues. The CDR3 region is CASSEGNGQLFF. The CDR3 nucleotides are TGTGCCAGCAGTGAGGGTAACGGGCAACTGTTTTTT.

V and J are TRBV19 and TRBJ2-7; no firm D call. Trimming removed 3 bases from V and 6 bases from J, with 18 bases in between. CDR1 is LNHDA and CDR2 is SQIVND in the germline V gene (reference sequence). The CDR3 is made up of 15 amino acids. The CDR3: CASSISPQRAGEQYF. CDR3 DNA sequence: TGTGCCAGTAGTATCTCCCCTCAAAGAGCAGGCGAGCAGTACTTC.

This clonotype was detected only a few times. J is TRBJ2-2 and V is TRBV6-2 or TRBV6-3; tentatively, D is TRBD2 (6 bases). This CDR3 comprises 15 residues. Trimming stripped 9 bases from V and 4 bases from J, with 18 bases between. CDR1 and CDR2 from the germline V gene are MNHEY and SVGEGT. CDR3 in amino acids: CASAPPGRTTGELFF. DNA of the CDR3: TGTGCCAGTGCCCCCCCCGGGAGAACCACCGGGGAGCTGTTTTTT.

This clonotype was seen at least ten times. This chain uses TRBV4-3 with TRBJ1-1, with TRBD1 matching 8 bases. V gave up 4 bases and J gave up 7 bases; unmatched junction bases: 5. CDR1 and CDR2 from the germline V gene are LGHNA and YSLEER. The CDR3 runs to 13 residues. CDR3 sequence (DNA): TGCGCCAGCAGCCGCTCTACAGGGGGTGAAGCTTTCTTT. Amino acids: CASSRSTGGEAFF.

This clonotype was detected many times. The chain combines TRBV11-2 with TRBJ2-1; no reliable D call. Per germline, CDR1 SGHAT and CDR2 FQNNGV. Between the trimmed V and J ends, which lost 4 bases and 0 bases, there was a span of 16 bases. The CDR3 contains 17 residues. CDR3 residues: CASSSARASSSYNEQFF. The CDR3 DNA is TGTGCCAGCAGCTCCGCCCGGGCCTCTAGCTCCTACAATGAGCAGTTCTTC.

This clonotype was recorded at least ten times. The chain has TRBV12-3 or TRBV12-4 and TRBJ1-4, with D possibly being TRBD1 (6 bases). The CDR3 length is 15 residues. The V end lost 1 base, the J end lost 6 bases, and 12 bases lay between the germline ends. CDR3 protein: CASSLEPGHYEKLFF. As DNA, the CDR3 is TGTGCCAGCAGTTTAGAACCGGGACATTATGAAAAACTGTTTTTT.

This clonotype was observed a few times. The chain joins TRBV11-2 to TRBJ2-1, with 9 bases matching TRBD1. V lost 4 bases, J lost 10 bases, and 14 bases stayed unmatched. This CDR3 has 16 amino acids. Germline CDR1 and CDR2: SGHAT and FQNNGV. Here the CDR3 reads CASSSTRDRESVEQFF. CDR3 bases: TGTGCCAGCAGCTCTACGCGGGACAGGGAATCGGTCGAGCAGTTCTTC.

This clonotype has only a few counts. This chain uses TRBV10-3 with TRBJ1-3, with D maybe TRBD1 (5 bases). This CDR3 has 15 residues. CDR1 is ENHRY, CDR2 SYGVKD, per germline. V was trimmed by 8 bases and J by 1 base, leaving 15 bases between them. CDR3 bases: TGTGCCATCGTCGGCCAGGGAGTTTCTGGAAACACCATATATTTT. Translation gives CAIVGQGVSGNTIYF.